This entry lists 32 T cell receptor beta chains sequenced from one sample in a study of blood T cell repertoires in COVID-19 (dated by TCRdb to 2019 to 2021). The library relied on the immunoSEQ multiplex PCR assay. Here the immuneACCESS table is served through TCRdb, limited to in-frame sequences with V and J called. Missing clones are a known gap in these copies; in checked studies unresolved V genes cover under half, and the rest lacks a known reason. Here the sample has roughly 250,000 clones; about 80% occur a single time. The top ten hold roughly 9.6% of the sample. Sequencing was carried out using peripheral blood. Receptors originate from an elderly woman with acute or convalescent COVID-19.

This chain connects TRBV20-1 to TRBJ1-1; D unclear. Trimming took 7 bases from V and 10 from J, leaving 16 bases between them. Looked up from germline, CDR1 is DFQATT and CDR2 is SNEGSKA (reference sequence). The CDR3 contains 11 residues. As DNA, the CDR3 is TGCAGTGACGCGCGGGAGGCCCGAGCTTTCTTT. Its protein is CSDAREARAFF.

The chain employs TRBV6-2 or TRBV6-3 and TRBJ1-6; TRBD1 matches at 7 bases. The ends lost 2 bases at V and 0 bases at J; junction bases unmatched: 10. Per germline, CDR1 MNHEY and CDR2 SVGEGT. This CDR3 has 19 residues. As DNA, the CDR3 is TGTGCCAGCAGTTACCCTGAGAGGACAGGCGTCTCCTATAATTCACCCCTCCACTTT. This translates into CASSYPERTGVSYNSPLHF.

This clone showed up just a few times. The chain combines TRBV19 with TRBJ1-2; 11 bases fit TRBD1. The CDR3 is made up of 18 amino acids. Trimming cost V 0 bases and J 3 bases; bases outside gene matches: 9. Germline V gene sequence: CDR1 LNHDA, CDR2 SQIVND (reference sequence). CDR3 sequence (DNA): TGTGCCAGTAGTATAGAGGACAGGGGGCGAGTTTATCACTATGGCTACACCTTC. Its translation: CASSIEDRGRVYHYGYTF.

V gene TRBV5-1 combines with J gene TRBJ2-2, with D tentatively TRBD1 (6 bases). Trimming took off 4 bases at V and 0 bases at J, with 13 bases between the two ends. This CDR3 comprises 16 residues. CDR1 is SGHRS, CDR2 YFSETQ, per germline. In DNA form, the CDR3 reads TGCGCCAGCAGCGGACGGACAGCTTCGAACACCGGGGAGCTGTTTTTT. Translating it yields CASSGRTASNTGELFF.

This clone was seen only once. This chain joins TRBV3-1 (or the pseudogene TRBV3-2) and TRBJ2-7; D is possibly TRBD2 (6 bases). Trimming pared 6 bases from V and 5 bases from J, leaving 26 bases between. This CDR3 is built from 17 residues. CDR1 and CDR2 (germline): LGHDT, YNNKEL (reference sequence). The DNA of the CDR3 is TGTGCCAGCAGTACAAGGAAGGGCGGGGCGCTGCCCCACGAGCAGTACTTC. Amino acid sequence: CASSTRKGGALPHEQYF.

The chain links TRBV9 to TRBJ2-1, with D unresolved. V was shortened by 4 bases and J by 2 bases, with 16 bases between the two germline ends. CDR1 is SGDLS, CDR2 YYNGEE, per germline. This CDR3 has 16 amino acids. Here the CDR3 DNA reads TGTGCCAGCAGCACCCGCGGAAATGCCCCCTACAATGAGCAGTTCTTC. Residues: CASSTRGNAPYNEQFF.

The rearrangement links TRBV2 to TRBJ2-7; no clear D gene. Trimming removed 5 bases at V and 3 bases at J, with 8 bases between. This CDR3 has 12 amino acids. Germline V lookup: CDR1 SNHLY, CDR2 FYNNEI. CDR3 sequence: CASSRDNYEQYF. CDR3 bases: TGTGCCAGCAGTCGAGACAACTACGAGCAGTACTTC.

This sequence joins TRBV2 and TRBJ2-2; a weak D match, TRBD1 (6 bases). CDR3 length: 15 amino acids. Germline lookup yields CDR1 SNHLY and CDR2 FYNNEI. Trimming cost V 6 bases and J 5 bases, with 16 bases left between them. The CDR3 reads CASSVQGGTTGELFF. For the CDR3, the DNA is TGTGCCAGCAGCGTCCAAGGGGGAACGACCGGGGAGCTGTTTTTT.

The chain couples TRBV28 to TRBJ2-2, with 13 bases that match TRBD2. The length of the CDR3 is 18 residues. The V segment lost 6 bases and the J segment 8 bases; nucleotides outside the gene matches: 15. Germline CDR1 is MDHEN and CDR2 is SYDVKM. DNA of the CDR3: TGTGCCAGCAGCCGGCCCCGACTAGCGGGGGGCTTTTTAGGGGAGCTGTTTTTT. This translates into CASSRPRLAGGFLGELFF.

To note about this clone: The same CDR3 can be traced to other DNA sequences in this sample. The genes are TRBV30 and TRBJ1-6, with D tentatively TRBD1 (5 bases). Germline assignment: CDR1 GTSNPN and CDR2 SVGIG (reference sequence). The V and J ends lost 0 bases and 3 bases respectively, with 6 bases between them. This CDR3 has 14 amino acids. The CDR3 reads CAWSVQGYNSPLHF. CDR3 bases: TGTGCCTGGAGTGTCCAGGGCTATAATTCACCCCTCCACTTT.

This chain joins TRBV7-9 and TRBJ2-7; the match to TRBD2 covers 10 bases. The CDR3 extends over 16 amino acids. Germline V gene lookup returns CDR1 SEHNR and CDR2 FQNEAQ (reference sequence). The V gene end was trimmed by 2 bases and the J gene end by 3 bases; junction bases not matched to a gene: 7. CDR3 in DNA: TGTGCCAGCAGCTTAAGCGTTAGCGGGGGGTTCTACGAGCAGTACTTC. Its translation: CASSLSVSGGFYEQYF. The entire variable domain, with the rest obtained from reference TRBV7-9 and TRBJ2-7, is as follows: DTGVSQNPRHKITKRGQNVTFRCDPISEHNRLYWYRQTLGQGPEFLTYFQNEAQLEKSRLLSDRFSAERPKGSFSTLEIQRTEQGDSAMYLCASSLSVSGGFYEQYFGPGTRLTVT.

The genes are TRBV11-2 and TRBJ1-1; D is unresolved. V lost 4 bases to trimming and J lost 2 bases, with 8 bases between them. Germline CDR1 and CDR2: SGHAT and FQNNGV. The CDR3 sequence is 13 residues long. The CDR3 DNA sequence: TGTGCCAGCAGCTCCGGTATTAACACTGAAGCTTTCTTT. Its translation: CASSSGINTEAFF.

CDR3 residues: CASSLEIGQGNTEAFF. The CDR3 nucleotides read TGTGCCAGCAGCTTAGAAATCGGACAGGGGAACACTGAAGCTTTCTTT. The chain is built from TRBV7-9 and TRBJ1-1; 8 bases are a match to TRBD1. Germline CDR1 reads SEHNR; CDR2 reads FQNEAQ (reference sequence). V was pared by 1 base and J by 1 base, with 5 bases of the junction left unmatched. CDR3 length equals 16 residues.

The CDR3 bases are TGTGCCAGTACCCCCTCCGGGACAGAAAGCTCTGGGGCCAACGTCCTGACTTTC. Protein product: CASTPSGTESSGANVLTF. The J gene is TRBJ2-6, the V gene TRBV19, with TRBD1 identical over 7 bases. Per germline, CDR1 LNHDA and CDR2 SQIVND (reference sequence). The CDR3 length is 18 residues. Trimming took 7 bases from V and 0 from J; bases not matched to a gene: 12. Full variable domain (missing parts from reference TRBV19 and TRBJ2-6): DGGITQSPKYLFRKEGQNVTLSCEQNLNHDAMYWYRQDPGQGLRLIYYSQIVNDFQKGDIAEGYSVSREKKESFPLTVTSAQKNPTAFYLCASTPSGTESSGANVLTFGAGSRLTVL.

V usage is TRBV28 and J usage is TRBJ2-3; TRBD1 might be the D (6 bases). V dropped 3 bases and J dropped 1 base, with 14 bases sitting between them. The germline V gene has CDR1 MDHEN and CDR2 SYDVKM. There are 16 residues in the CDR3. The CDR3 nucleotides read TGTGCCAGCAGTTTCGTCGGGACAAGGGGCACAGATACGCAGTATTTT. Its protein is CASSFVGTRGTDTQYF.

The chain is built from TRBV6-6 and TRBJ2-1; the D gene is possibly TRBD2 (7 bases). Trimming took off 5 bases at V and 2 bases at J, with 13 bases between the two ends. Germline CDR1 is MNHNY and CDR2 is SVGAGI (reference sequence). This CDR3 has 15 amino acids. The CDR3 DNA follows: TGTGCCAGCAGTAAACAGGGAGGGGCCTACAATGAGCAGTTCTTC. It specifies CASSKQGGAYNEQFF.

V usage is TRBV7-9 and J usage is TRBJ2-1, with 8 bases fitting TRBD2. Germline CDR1 and CDR2: SEHNR and FQNEAQ (reference sequence). This CDR3 is built from 17 residues. V lost 0 bases and J lost 0; bases outside the gene matches: 4. CDR3 sequence (DNA): TGTGCCAGCAGCTTAGCGGGCGGGGGGAGCTCCTACAATGAGCAGTTCTTC. Translated, it gives CASSLAGGGSSYNEQFF. The full variable domain, completed using reference TRBV7-9 and TRBJ2-1, is DTGVSQNPRHKITKRGQNVTFRCDPISEHNRLYWYRQTLGQGPEFLTYFQNEAQLEKSRLLSDRFSAERPKGSFSTLEIQRTEQGDSAMYLCASSLAGGGSSYNEQFFGPGTRLTVL.

The chain joins TRBV5-1 to TRBJ1-5, with D unresolved. The CDR3 totals 17 residues. Trimming took 4 bases from V and 1 from J, leaving 18 bases between them. CDR1 is SGHRS and CDR2 is YFSETQ in the germline V gene. The CDR3 nucleotides are TGCGCCAGCAGCCCCACACCACCTTATTGGAGCAATCAGCCCCAGCATTTT. This encodes CASSPTPPYWSNQPQHF.

The chain carries TRBV3-1 (or the pseudogene TRBV3-2) and TRBJ2-1, with 8 bases fitting TRBD1. After removal of 1 base from V and 1 base from J, the junction contained 0 bases not matched to a gene. CDR1 is LGHDT and CDR2 is YNNKEL in the germline V gene (reference sequence). There are 15 residues in the CDR3. In nucleotides, the CDR3 is TGTGCCAGCAGCCAAGGGACAGGGTCCTACAATGAGCAGTTCTTC. Translation gives CASSQGTGSYNEQFF.

This sequence joins TRBV5-1 and TRBJ2-1; 9 bases fit TRBD1. This CDR3 is built from 14 residues. The V segment lost 2 bases and the J segment 7 bases; nucleotides outside the gene matches: 4. Germline assignment: CDR1 SGHRS and CDR2 YFSETQ. The CDR3 loop reads CASSLGTGLNEQFF. The DNA of the CDR3 is TGCGCCAGCAGCTTAGGGACAGGGCTTAATGAGCAGTTCTTC.

The V and J genes are TRBV19 and TRBJ2-2, with 7 positions matching TRBD2. This CDR3 is built from 14 residues. The V gene's germline CDR1 is LNHDA and CDR2 SQIVND (reference sequence). The V gene end was trimmed by 7 bases and the J gene end by 5 bases; junction bases not matched to a gene: 7. CDR3 nucleotides: TGTGCCAGTACGAGAGGGGAGGGGACCGGGGAGCTGTTTTTT. Amino acid sequence: CASTRGEGTGELFF.

The V gene is TRBV11-2, the J gene TRBJ2-3, with 8 bases matching TRBD2. CDR1 and CDR2 from the germline V gene are SGHAT and FQNNGV. The CDR3 covers 11 residues. The V gene end was trimmed by 5 bases and the J gene end by 8 bases; junction bases not matched to a gene: 0. CDR3 sequence: CASSAGGTQYF. CDR3 DNA sequence: TGTGCCAGCAGCGCGGGGGGTACGCAGTATTTT.

The J gene is TRBJ2-7, the V gene TRBV18; 8 bases match TRBD2. After removal of 3 bases from V and 0 bases from J, the junction contained 4 bases not matched to a gene. Germline values: CDR1 KGHSH, CDR2 LQKENI. This CDR3 contains 15 residues. CDR3 sequence reads: CASSPPGTSSYEQYF. DNA for the CDR3: TGTGCCAGCTCACCGCCCGGGACTAGCTCCTACGAGCAGTACTTC. Supplemented by reference TRBV18 and TRBJ2-7, the full variable domain reads NAGVMQNPRHLVRRRGQEARLRCSPMKGHSHVYWYRQLPEEGLKFMVYLQKENIIDESGMPKERFSAEFPKEGPSILRIQQVVRGDSAAYFCASSPPGTSSYEQYFGPGTRLTVT.

This chain joins TRBV28 and TRBJ1-5, with TRBD1 matching 8 bases. Germline trimming cut 6 bases from V and 5 bases from J; bases unmatched to any gene: 9. This CDR3 region has 15 residues. Germline V gene sequence: CDR1 MDHEN, CDR2 SYDVKM. The CDR3 protein is CASSGYRGGHQPQHF. CDR3 in DNA: TGTGCCAGCAGCGGATACAGGGGGGGGCATCAGCCCCAGCATTTT.

The sample holds many counts of this clone. The V call is TRBV10-3, the J call TRBJ2-7, with 7 bases aligning to TRBD1. V gave up 6 bases and J gave up 0 bases; unmatched junction bases: 5. From germline, CDR1 is ENHRY and CDR2 SYGVKD. The CDR3 contains 14 residues. DNA for the CDR3: TGTGCCATCAGACCCAGGGGGAGCTCCTACGAGCAGTACTTC. This sequence encodes CAIRPRGSSYEQYF.

The rearrangement uses TRBV6-4 and TRBJ2-5, with D hard to call. CDR3 length: 15 residues. Trimming cost V 2 bases and J 2 bases, with 12 bases left between them. CDR1 is MRHNA and CDR2 is SNTAGT in the germline V gene. The CDR3 protein is CASSDPIHGQETQYF. CDR3 bases: TGTGCCAGCAGTGACCCTATTCACGGGCAAGAGACCCAGTACTTC.

This rearrangement joins TRBV24-1 to TRBJ1-5; 7 bases are shared with TRBD1. With V trimmed by 9 bases and J by 0 bases, 4 bases remained unmatched. CDR3 length: 14 residues. CDR1 is KGHDR and CDR2 is SFDVKD in the germline V gene. The DNA of the CDR3 is TGTGCCACCTCGGACAGGTATAGCAATCAGCCCCAGCATTTT. The encoded protein is CATSDRYSNQPQHF.

This chain links TRBV3-1 (or the pseudogene TRBV3-2) with TRBJ1-2, with a tentative D call TRBD1 (6 bases). Germline CDR1 LGHDT, CDR2 YNNKEL (reference sequence). V was shortened by 1 base and J by 7 bases, with 13 bases between the two germline ends. This CDR3 comprises 14 residues. This CDR3 is CASSQADRFIGYTF. Written as DNA, the CDR3 is TGTGCCAGCAGCCAAGCCGACAGGTTTATTGGCTACACCTTC.

The chain carries TRBV7-3 and TRBJ2-7, with 7 bases fitting TRBD2. Per the germline V gene, CDR1 is SGHTA and CDR2 is FQGTGA. CDR3 length: 14 amino acids. Trimming took 0 bases from V and 2 from J; bases not matched to a gene: 1. The CDR3 reads CASSLTGGAYEQYF. As DNA, the CDR3 is TGTGCCAGCAGCTTAACGGGAGGGGCCTACGAGCAGTACTTC.

The chain joins TRBV7-3 to TRBJ2-5; the match to TRBD2 covers 14 bases. Germline V lookup: CDR1 SGHTA, CDR2 FQGTGA. V was clipped by 6 bases and J by 5 bases; unmatched bases: 5. CDR3 length equals 15 residues. CDR3 sequence reads: CASSRTSGGTETQYF. In nucleotides, the CDR3 is TGTGCCAGCAGTCGGACTAGCGGGGGGACGGAGACCCAGTACTTC.

The chain uses TRBV3-1 (or the pseudogene TRBV3-2) and TRBJ1-2; 9 nucleotides line up with TRBD1. CDR3 length: 11 amino acids. The ends lost 4 bases at V and 14 bases at J; junction bases unmatched: 5. Germline V lookup: CDR1 LGHDT, CDR2 YNNKEL (reference sequence). This CDR3 reads CASSPGTGLTF. The CDR3 DNA reads TGTGCCAGCAGCCCGGGGACAGGGTTAACCTTC.

The sample holds a few counts of this clone. The chain links TRBV28 to TRBJ1-5; D not resolved. CDR1 is MDHEN, CDR2 SYDVKM, per germline. The V end lost 6 bases, the J end lost 6 bases, and 18 bases lay between the germline ends. The CDR3 is 15 amino acids. CDR3 loop: CASRPASVGSQPQHF. CDR3 DNA sequence: TGTGCCAGCAGACCAGCGAGCGTAGGGAGTCAGCCCCAGCATTTT. Full variable domain (missing parts from reference TRBV28 and TRBJ1-5): DVKVTQSSRYLVKRTGEKVFLECVQDMDHENMFWYRQDPGLGLRLIYFSYDVKMKEKGDIPEGYSVSREKKERFSLILESASTNQTSMYLCASRPASVGSQPQHFGDGTRLSIL.